This paragraph covers one T cell receptor beta chain sequence. The antigen remains undetermined. This specimen comes from a study of CD8 T cells in ankylosing spondylitis. Study outcomes and limitations: A motif of roughly eight highly homologous TCR beta variants was seen as apparently characteristic of ankylosing spondylitis blood. Disease-linked clones were reportedly significantly enriched in matched ankylosing spondylitis synovial fluid.

In TCRdb, the 5' RACE reads were re-called with MiXCR into one record per CDR3 protein. The sample has approximately 400,000 distinct CDR3 sequences; 20% to 30% are singletons. This CDR3 region has 12 residues. Deletions cut 9 bases from V and 8 bases from J, with 13 bases between. In germline, CDR1 is KGHDR, CDR2 SFDVKD. The specimen sequenced was blood, either unsorted or a sorted T cell fraction (not recorded which). The chain employs TRBV24-1 and TRBJ2-1; D might be TRBD1 (5 bases). The sequence came from a male donor with ankylosing spondylitis. This chain's CDR3 is CATQGWYDEQFF. The CDR3 bases are TGTGCCACCCAGGGATGGTACGATGAGCAGTTCTTC.